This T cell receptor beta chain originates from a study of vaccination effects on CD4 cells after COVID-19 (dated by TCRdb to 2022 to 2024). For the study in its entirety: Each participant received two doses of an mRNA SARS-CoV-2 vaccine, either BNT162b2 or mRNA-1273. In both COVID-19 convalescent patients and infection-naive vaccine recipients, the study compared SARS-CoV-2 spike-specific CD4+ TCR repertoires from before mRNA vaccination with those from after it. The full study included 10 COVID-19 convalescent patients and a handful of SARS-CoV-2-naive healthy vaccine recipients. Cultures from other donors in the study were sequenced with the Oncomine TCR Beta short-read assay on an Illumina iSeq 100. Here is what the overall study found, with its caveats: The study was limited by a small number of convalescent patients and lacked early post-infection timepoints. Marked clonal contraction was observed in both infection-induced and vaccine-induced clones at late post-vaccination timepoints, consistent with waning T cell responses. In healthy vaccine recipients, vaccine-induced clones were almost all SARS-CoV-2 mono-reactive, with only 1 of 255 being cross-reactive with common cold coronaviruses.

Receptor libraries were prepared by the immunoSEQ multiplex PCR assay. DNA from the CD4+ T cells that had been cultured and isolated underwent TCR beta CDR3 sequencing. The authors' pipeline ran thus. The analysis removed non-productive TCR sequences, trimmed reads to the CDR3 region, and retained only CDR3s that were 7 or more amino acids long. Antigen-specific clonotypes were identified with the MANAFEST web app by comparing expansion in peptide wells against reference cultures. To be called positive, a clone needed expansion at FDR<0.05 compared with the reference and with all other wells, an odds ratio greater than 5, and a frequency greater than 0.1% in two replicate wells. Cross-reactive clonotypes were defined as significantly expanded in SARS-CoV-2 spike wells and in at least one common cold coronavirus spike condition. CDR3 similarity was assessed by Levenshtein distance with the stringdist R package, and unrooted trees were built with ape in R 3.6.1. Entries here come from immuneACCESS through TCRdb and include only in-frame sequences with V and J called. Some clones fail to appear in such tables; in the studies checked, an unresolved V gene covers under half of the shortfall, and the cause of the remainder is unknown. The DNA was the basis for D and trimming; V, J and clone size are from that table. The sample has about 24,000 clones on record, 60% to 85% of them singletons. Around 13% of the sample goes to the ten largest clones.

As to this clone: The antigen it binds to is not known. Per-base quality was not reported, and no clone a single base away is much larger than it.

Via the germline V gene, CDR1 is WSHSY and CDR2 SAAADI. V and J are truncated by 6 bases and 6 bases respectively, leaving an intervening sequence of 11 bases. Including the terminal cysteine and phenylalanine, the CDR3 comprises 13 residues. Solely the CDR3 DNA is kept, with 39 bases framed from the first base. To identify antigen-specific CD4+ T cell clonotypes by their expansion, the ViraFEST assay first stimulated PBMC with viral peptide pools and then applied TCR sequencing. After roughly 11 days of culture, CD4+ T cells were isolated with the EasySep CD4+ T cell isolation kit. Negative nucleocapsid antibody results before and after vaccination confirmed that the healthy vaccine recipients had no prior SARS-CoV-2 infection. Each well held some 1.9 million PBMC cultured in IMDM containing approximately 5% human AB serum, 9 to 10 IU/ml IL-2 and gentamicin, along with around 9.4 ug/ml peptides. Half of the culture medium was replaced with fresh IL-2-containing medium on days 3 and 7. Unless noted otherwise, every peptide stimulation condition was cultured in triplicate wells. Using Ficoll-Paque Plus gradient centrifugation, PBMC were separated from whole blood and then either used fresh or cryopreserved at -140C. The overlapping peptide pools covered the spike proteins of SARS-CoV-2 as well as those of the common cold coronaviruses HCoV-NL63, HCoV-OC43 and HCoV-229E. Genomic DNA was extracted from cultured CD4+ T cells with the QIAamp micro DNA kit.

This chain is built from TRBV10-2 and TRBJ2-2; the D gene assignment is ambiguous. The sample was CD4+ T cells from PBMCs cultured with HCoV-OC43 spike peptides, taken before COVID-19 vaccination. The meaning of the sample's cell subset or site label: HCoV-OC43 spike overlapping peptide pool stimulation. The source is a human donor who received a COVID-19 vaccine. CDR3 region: CASSGLGPGELFF. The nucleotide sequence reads TGCGCCAGCAGCGGCCTCGGTCCCGGGGAGCTGTTTTTT.